Listed below are T cell receptor beta chains from one sample, sequenced in a study of cytomegalovirus exposure and HLA in healthy donors. Sequencing was performed with immunoSEQ multiplex PCR; in TCRdb, only in-frame clones are kept and a portion is missing. The sample holds about 140,000 clones, about 87% seen once. The sample taken for sequencing was PBMCs. These receptors were collected from a young man in good health and CMV-seropositive. Both conserved end residues are part of each CDR3. Each record gives: J gene, D gene, V gene, CDR3 DNA, CDR3 protein. D genes are given only for firm matches.

TRBJ2-5 - TRBV10-2 TGCGCCAGCAGTGAGTCGGGCAGATCCATGACCCAGTACTTC CASSESGRSMTQYF
TRBJ2-2 - TRBV5-6 TGTGCCAGCAGCTCAAACACCGGGGAGCTGTTTTTT CASSSNTGELFF
TRBJ2-1 - TRBV2 TGTGCCAGCAGTGCCCCACAGGTCCTGAAACTAGCTACAATGGAGAATGAGCAGTTCTTC CASSAPQVLKLATMENEQFF
TRBJ2-3 - TRBV7-9 TGTGCCAGCAGCTTAGCGGTGGGAGGTCACACAGATACGCAGTATTTT CASSLAVGGHTDTQYF
TRBJ2-7 TRBD2 TRBV19 TGTGCCAGTAGTATAGGGGGACTAGCGGGAGTCGACGAGCAGTACTTC CASSIGGLAGVDEQYF
TRBJ2-1 - TRBV27 TGTGCCAGCAGTGCCGGGGTTGCCGGGGTCGGTGAGCAGTTCTTC CASSAGVAGVGEQFF
TRBJ1-6 TRBD1 TRBV28 TGTGCCAGCAGTTTAAATCGGGGGACAGGGCGGACATCTATGGCACCCCTCCACTTT CASSLNRGTGRTSMAPLHF
TRBJ1-6 TRBD1 TRBV11-2 TGTGCCAGCAGCTTAGATCAGAGGGGGCACAGGGCTTCACCCCTCCACTTT CASSLDQRGHRASPLHF
TRBJ2-5 TRBD2 TRBV23-1 TGCGCCAGCAGTCAATGTCGAGAGCGGGATAGATTGGGGTGTGGGACCCAGTACTTC CASSQCRERDRLGCGTQYF
TRBJ2-2 TRBD2 TRBV19 TGTGCCAGTAGTATCAAGCGGGGTGCGAACACCGGGGAGCTGTTTTTT CASSIKRGANTGELFF
TRBJ2-3 TRBD1 TRBV11-3 TGTGCCAGCTCAGACCGGGACAGGGGACCAGATACGCAGTATTTT CASSDRDRGPDTQYF
TRBJ1-5 TRBD1 TRBV13 TGTGCCAGCAGCACCCGACAGGGCGCCCAGCATTTT CASSTRQGAQHF
TRBJ2-7 TRBD2 TRBV27 TGTGCCAGCAGTTTGATCTTTAGCGGGAGGGCCTCCTACGAGCAGTACTTC CASSLIFSGRASYEQYF
TRBJ2-3 - TRBV5-1 TGCGCCAGCAGTTACAGGGCGTCAGATACGCAGTATTTT CASSYRASDTQYF
TRBJ1-3 - TRBV9 TGTGCCAGCAGCCCCGGGGGGACTAGCTCTGGAAACACCATATATTTT CASSPGGTSSGNTIYF
TRBJ1-5 TRBD1 TRBV30 TGTGCCTGGAATCCCGACAGGGAACAGCCCCAGCATTTT CAWNPDREQPQHF
TRBJ2-4 - TRBV7-8 TGTGCCAGCAGCTTACAGGGGTCCAAAAACATTCAGTACTTC CASSLQGSKNIQYF
TRBJ2-7 - TRBV11-3 TGTGCCAGCAGCCCGCCTGAGGGCTACGAGCAGTACTTC CASSPPEGYEQYF